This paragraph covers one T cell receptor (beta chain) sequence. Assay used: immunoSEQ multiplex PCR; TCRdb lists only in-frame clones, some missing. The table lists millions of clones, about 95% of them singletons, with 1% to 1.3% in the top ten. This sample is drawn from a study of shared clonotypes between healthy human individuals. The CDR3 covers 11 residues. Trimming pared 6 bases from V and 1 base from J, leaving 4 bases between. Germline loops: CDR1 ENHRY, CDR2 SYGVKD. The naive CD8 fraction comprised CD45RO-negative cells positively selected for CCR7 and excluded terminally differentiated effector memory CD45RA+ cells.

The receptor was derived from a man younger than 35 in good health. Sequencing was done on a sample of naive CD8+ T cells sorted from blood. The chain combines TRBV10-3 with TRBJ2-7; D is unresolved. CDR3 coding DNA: TGTGCCATCAGGACGTCCTACGAGCAGTACTTC. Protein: CAIRTSYEQYF.